These 3 T cell receptor beta chains came from one sample sequenced in a study of T cell repertoires in cytomegalovirus infection. TCRdb used MiXCR to reprocess the reads, holding one entry per CDR3 protein. The sample has roughly 150,000 distinct CDR3 sequences, 23% seen once. Material: PBMCs. The receptors derive from a human donor in good health (CMV status not recorded). Some clones in this sample may be carry-over from other donors' samples.

The V call is TRBV2, the J call TRBJ2-1; 8 bases map to TRBD1. V was clipped by 4 bases and J by 0 bases; unmatched bases: 11. Germline CDR1 and CDR2: SNHLY and FYNNEI. This CDR3 has 18 amino acids. The CDR3 region is CASSVPTGQGSSYNEQFF. In nucleotides, the CDR3 is TGTGCCAGCAGTGTTCCCACCGGACAGGGAAGCTCCTACAATGAGCAGTTCTTC.

This clonotype appeared a few times. The rearrangement uses TRBV29-1 and TRBJ2-3, with TRBD2 matching over 8 bases. Germline CDR1 SQVTM, CDR2 ANQGSEA. This CDR3 region has 15 residues. After removal of 3 bases from V and 1 base from J, the junction contained 6 bases not matched to a gene. Here the CDR3 reads CSVESGRGGTDTQYF. The CDR3 DNA reads as TGCAGCGTTGAGTCCGGGAGGGGTGGCACAGATACGCAGTATTTT.

The chain uses TRBV20-1 and TRBJ1-3; D is possibly TRBD1 (5 bases). CDR3 length equals 13 residues. The germline V gene encodes CDR1 DFQATT and CDR2 SNEGSKA (reference sequence). Trimming removed 3 bases from V and 4 bases from J, with 10 bases in between. Here the CDR3 DNA reads TGCAGTGCTAGCAGGGAGTCCGGAAACACCATATATTTT. Translated, it gives CSASRESGNTIYF.